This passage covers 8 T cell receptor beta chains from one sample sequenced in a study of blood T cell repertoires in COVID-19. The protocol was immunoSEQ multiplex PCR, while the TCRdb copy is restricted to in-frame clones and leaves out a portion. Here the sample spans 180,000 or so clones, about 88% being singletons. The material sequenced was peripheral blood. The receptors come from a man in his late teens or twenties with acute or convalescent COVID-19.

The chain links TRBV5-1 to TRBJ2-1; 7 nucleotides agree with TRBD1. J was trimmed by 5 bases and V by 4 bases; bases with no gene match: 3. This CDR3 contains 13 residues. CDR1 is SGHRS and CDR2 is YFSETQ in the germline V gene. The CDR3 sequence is CASSGGQNNEQFF. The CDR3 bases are TGCGCCAGCAGCGGGGGACAGAACAATGAGCAGTTCTTC.

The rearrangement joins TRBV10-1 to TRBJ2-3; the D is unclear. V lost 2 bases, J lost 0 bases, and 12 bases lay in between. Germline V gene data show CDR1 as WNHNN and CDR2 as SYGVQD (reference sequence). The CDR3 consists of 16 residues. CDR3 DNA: TGCGCCAGCAGTGAGGATCGCAGTCCTAGCACAGATACGCAGTATTTT. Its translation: CASSEDRSPSTDTQYF.

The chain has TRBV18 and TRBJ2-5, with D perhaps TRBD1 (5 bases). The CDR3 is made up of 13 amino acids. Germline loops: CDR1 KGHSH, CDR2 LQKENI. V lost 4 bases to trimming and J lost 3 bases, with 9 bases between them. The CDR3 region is CASSLQVKETQYF. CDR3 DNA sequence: TGTGCCAGCTCACTACAGGTTAAAGAGACCCAGTACTTC.

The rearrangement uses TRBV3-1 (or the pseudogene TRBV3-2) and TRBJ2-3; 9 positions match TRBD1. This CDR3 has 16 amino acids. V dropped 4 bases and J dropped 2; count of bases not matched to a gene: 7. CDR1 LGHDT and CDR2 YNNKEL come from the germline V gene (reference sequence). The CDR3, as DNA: TGTGCCAGCAGCCTACAGGGGGCTCGAATCACAGATACGCAGTATTTT. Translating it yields CASSLQGARITDTQYF.

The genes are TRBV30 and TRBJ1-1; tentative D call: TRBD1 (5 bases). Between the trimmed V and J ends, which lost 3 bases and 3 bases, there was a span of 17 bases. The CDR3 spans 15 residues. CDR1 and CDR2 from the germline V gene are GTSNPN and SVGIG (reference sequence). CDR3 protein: CAWSETGTGYTEAFF. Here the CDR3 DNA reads TGTGCCTGGAGCGAAACCGGGACTGGGTACACTGAAGCTTTCTTT.

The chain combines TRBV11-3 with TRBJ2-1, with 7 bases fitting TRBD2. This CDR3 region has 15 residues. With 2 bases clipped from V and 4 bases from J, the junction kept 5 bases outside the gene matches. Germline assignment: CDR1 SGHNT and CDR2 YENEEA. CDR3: CASSLMASGYNEQFF. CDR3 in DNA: TGTGCCAGCAGCTTAATGGCTAGCGGATACAATGAGCAGTTCTTC.

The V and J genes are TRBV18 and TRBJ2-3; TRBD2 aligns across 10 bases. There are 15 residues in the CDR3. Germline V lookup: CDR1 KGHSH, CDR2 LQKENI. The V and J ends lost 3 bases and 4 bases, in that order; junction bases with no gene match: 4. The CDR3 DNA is TGTGCCAGCTCACCGGGACTAGCGAGGTCAGATACGCAGTATTTT. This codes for CASSPGLARSDTQYF.

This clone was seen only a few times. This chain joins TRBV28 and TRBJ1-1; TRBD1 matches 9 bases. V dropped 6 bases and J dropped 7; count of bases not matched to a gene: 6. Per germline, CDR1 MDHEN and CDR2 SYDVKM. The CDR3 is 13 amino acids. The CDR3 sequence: CASRDRGIFEAFF. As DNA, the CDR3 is TGTGCCAGCAGGGACAGGGGAATCTTTGAAGCTTTCTTT.